This T cell receptor beta chain was sequenced in a study of cytomegalovirus exposure and HLA in healthy donors. Germline lookup yields CDR1 MNHEY and CDR2 SMNVEV (reference sequence). Deletions cut 5 bases from V and 8 bases from J, with 12 bases between. This CDR3 has 12 amino acids. PCR used 60 Vbeta primers and 13 Jbeta primers. Sequencing was performed with immunoSEQ multiplex PCR; in TCRdb, only in-frame clones are kept and a portion is missing. The data hold about 100,000 clones, with about 70% observed a single time. The table lists this clone with a count of one. Its antigen is still unknown. Findings and limits, study-wide: The study put 160 or so TCR beta chains on its list as cytomegalovirus-associated.

This receptor was obtained from a middle-aged man in good health and CMV-seropositive. The sequenced material came from PBMCs. V usage is TRBV27 and J usage is TRBJ1-2; tentative D call: TRBD1 (5 bases). CDR3 nucleotides: TGTGCCAGCAGTCCCCGGGAGGGGGGCTACACCTTC. It specifies CASSPREGGYTF.